A selection of T cell receptor beta chains follows, all from one sample in a study of blood T cell repertoires in COVID-19. Profiling relied on immunoSEQ multiplex PCR, and the TCRdb table lists in-frame clones only, not all of them. The repertoire holds some 150,000 clones, with about 85% as singletons. Sequencing used peripheral blood. These receptors came from a man aged 60 to 75 who had recovered from COVID-19. CDR3s include the opening cysteine and the closing phenylalanine or tryptophan. Each record gives: D gene, V gene, clone size, J gene, CDR3 DNA, CDR3 protein. The D gene is left open where the match is weak. Clone size is given for some rows only: seen once, a few or many times, or a class if the clone is expanded.

d_gene: TRBD1
v_gene: TRBV24-1
abundance: -
j_gene: TRBJ1-2
CDR3nt: TGTGCCACCAGTGATTCAGGACAGGGCTCCGGCTACACCTTC
CDR3aa: CATSDSGQGSGYTF

d_gene: -
v_gene: TRBV15
abundance: once
j_gene: TRBJ1-5
CDR3nt: TGTGCCACCAGGAGGGGGTCTAATAGCAATCAGCCCCAGCATTTT
CDR3aa: CATRRGSNSNQPQHF

d_gene: -
v_gene: TRBV24-1
abundance: -
j_gene: TRBJ1-5
CDR3nt: TGTGCCACCAGTGACGGTAATCAGCCCCAGCATTTT
CDR3aa: CATSDGNQPQHF

d_gene: -
v_gene: TRBV6-1
abundance: -
j_gene: TRBJ2-2
CDR3nt: TGTGCCGGTCTTACTCTCGGGAAGGGCGGGGAGCTGTTTTTT
CDR3aa: CAGLTLGKGGELFF

d_gene: TRBD1
v_gene: TRBV5-1
abundance: -
j_gene: TRBJ1-5
CDR3nt: TGCGCCAGCAGCTTAACAGGGGTGGAAAAGCCCCAGCATTTT
CDR3aa: CASSLTGVEKPQHF

d_gene: -
v_gene: TRBV6-6
abundance: -
j_gene: TRBJ1-5
CDR3nt: TGTGCCAGCAGCCTCAAAAGACAGGATAGCAATCAGCCCCAGCATTTT
CDR3aa: CASSLKRQDSNQPQHF

d_gene: -
v_gene: TRBV2
abundance: -
j_gene: TRBJ2-1
CDR3nt: TGTGCCAGCGGTTTGTTACTCTCCTACAATGAGCAGTTCTTC
CDR3aa: CASGLLLSYNEQFF

d_gene: -
v_gene: TRBV23-1
abundance: -
j_gene: TRBJ2-2
CDR3nt: TGCGCCAGCAGTCGCCCGGGGGTAGCTAGCGGGGAGCTGTTTTTT
CDR3aa: CASSRPGVASGELFF

d_gene: TRBD1
v_gene: TRBV2
abundance: -
j_gene: TRBJ2-2
CDR3nt: TGTGCCTTCGATACAGGGGACACCGGGGAGCTGTTTTTT
CDR3aa: CAFDTGDTGELFF

d_gene: -
v_gene: TRBV12-3/TRBV12-4
abundance: -
j_gene: TRBJ2-5
CDR3nt: TGTGCCAGCAGTTCCACAGGGCAAGAGACCCAGTACTTC
CDR3aa: CASSSTGQETQYF

d_gene: TRBD2
v_gene: TRBV4-1
abundance: few
j_gene: TRBJ2-3
CDR3nt: TGCGCCAGCAGCCAAGATTTAGCGGGGGCCTACACAGATACGCAGTATTTT
CDR3aa: CASSQDLAGAYTDTQYF

d_gene: -
v_gene: TRBV7-9
abundance: -
j_gene: TRBJ1-1
CDR3nt: TGTGCCAGCAGCGTCCAGGGGTCCATCACTGAAGCTTTCTTT
CDR3aa: CASSVQGSITEAFF

d_gene: -
v_gene: TRBV24-1
abundance: -
j_gene: TRBJ1-1
CDR3nt: TGTGCCACCAGTGATTCCCGACAGGTCCACACTGAAGCTTTCTTT
CDR3aa: CATSDSRQVHTEAFF

d_gene: -
v_gene: TRBV19
abundance: -
j_gene: TRBJ2-3
CDR3nt: TGTGCCAGTAAACTCCTACCTAGCACAGATACGCAGTATTTT
CDR3aa: CASKLLPSTDTQYF

d_gene: TRBD1
v_gene: TRBV11-2
abundance: -
j_gene: TRBJ1-1
CDR3nt: TGTGCCAGCAGCTCGACAGGGCTACTGAACACTGAAGCTTTCTTT
CDR3aa: CASSSTGLLNTEAFF

d_gene: -
v_gene: TRBV30
abundance: -
j_gene: TRBJ1-4
CDR3nt: TGTGCCTGGAGTCCATTTAGGGCAGGGGAAAAACTGTTTTTT
CDR3aa: CAWSPFRAGEKLFF

d_gene: TRBD2
v_gene: TRBV4-1
abundance: -
j_gene: TRBJ2-3
CDR3nt: TGCGCCAGCAGCCTTATAGCGGGGGCTACCACAGATACGCAGTATTTT
CDR3aa: CASSLIAGATTDTQYF

d_gene: TRBD1
v_gene: TRBV3-1/TRBV3-2
abundance: -
j_gene: TRBJ1-6
CDR3nt: TGTGCCAGCAGCCAACCTGGGACAGGGTTTTCACCCCTCCACTTT
CDR3aa: CASSQPGTGFSPLHF

d_gene: TRBD1
v_gene: TRBV28
abundance: -
j_gene: TRBJ2-7
CDR3nt: TGTGCCAGCAGGGTACCGGGACAGGATGGTTACGAGCAGTACTTC
CDR3aa: CASRVPGQDGYEQYF

d_gene: -
v_gene: TRBV3-1/TRBV3-2
abundance: -
j_gene: TRBJ1-5
CDR3nt: TGTGCCAGCAGCCAATCCGGGGAGGATCAGCCCCAGCATTTT
CDR3aa: CASSQSGEDQPQHF

d_gene: -
v_gene: TRBV24-1
abundance: few
j_gene: TRBJ2-2
CDR3nt: TGTGCCACCCGACGCGAGGACACCGGGGAGCTGTTTTTT
CDR3aa: CATRREDTGELFF

d_gene: TRBD2
v_gene: TRBV9
abundance: few
j_gene: TRBJ2-6
CDR3nt: TGTGCCAGCAGCGTAGTACCCGCCGACTGGACTAGCTCTTCGTCTGGGGCCAACGTCCTGACTTTC
CDR3aa: CASSVVPADWTSSSSGANVLTF

d_gene: -
v_gene: TRBV21-1
abundance: once
j_gene: TRBJ2-3
CDR3nt: TGTGCCAGCGGCCCTCCCCGGGGGGTGACAGATACGCAGTATTTT
CDR3aa: CASGPPRGVTDTQYF

d_gene: -
v_gene: TRBV21-1
abundance: -
j_gene: TRBJ2-5
CDR3nt: TGTGCCAGCAGCGCGGACAGACAAGAGACCCAGTACTTC
CDR3aa: CASSADRQETQYF

d_gene: -
v_gene: TRBV18
abundance: -
j_gene: TRBJ2-1
CDR3nt: TGTGCCAGCTCACCCCTGACAGGAGAATCCTACAATGAGCAGTTCTTC
CDR3aa: CASSPLTGESYNEQFF

d_gene: -
v_gene: TRBV2
abundance: -
j_gene: TRBJ2-5
CDR3nt: TGTGCCAGCGCGATTTCGCGAGAGACCCAGTACTTC
CDR3aa: CASAISRETQYF

d_gene: -
v_gene: TRBV6-5
abundance: -
j_gene: TRBJ2-7
CDR3nt: TGTGCCAGCAGTTACCTGGCAGGTCCTTACGAGCAGTACTTC
CDR3aa: CASSYLAGPYEQYF

d_gene: TRBD1
v_gene: TRBV2
abundance: -
j_gene: TRBJ1-3
CDR3nt: TGTGCCAGCAGTGCCACGGGACAGGGGGCTGGAAACACCATATATTTT
CDR3aa: CASSATGQGAGNTIYF

d_gene: -
v_gene: TRBV19
abundance: -
j_gene: TRBJ1-2
CDR3nt: TGTGCCAGTAGGGGGCTCGAACGGCCCTATGGCTACACCTTC
CDR3aa: CASRGLERPYGYTF

d_gene: -
v_gene: TRBV7-2
abundance: -
j_gene: TRBJ1-3
CDR3nt: TGTGCCAGCAGCTTAGTACAGTCCGGAAACACCATATATTTT
CDR3aa: CASSLVQSGNTIYF

d_gene: -
v_gene: TRBV1
abundance: -
j_gene: TRBJ2-1
CDR3nt: TGCACCAGCAGCCAAAATGCTAGCGGGGGGCCGCGAAACAACCTCTACAATGAGCAGTTCTTC
CDR3aa: CTSSQNASGGPRNNLYNEQFF

d_gene: TRBD2
v_gene: TRBV19
abundance: -
j_gene: TRBJ2-3
CDR3nt: TGTGCCAGTAGTATAGAGGCGGGGGGGCCTAGGGGAGATACGCAGTATTTT
CDR3aa: CASSIEAGGPRGDTQYF

d_gene: -
v_gene: TRBV5-6
abundance: -
j_gene: TRBJ2-4
CDR3nt: TGTGCCAGCAGACTCTACAGGGTGAACATTCAGTACTTC
CDR3aa: CASRLYRVNIQYF

d_gene: TRBD1
v_gene: TRBV19
abundance: -
j_gene: TRBJ1-5
CDR3nt: TGTGCCAGTAGTTTACAGGGGCACAGCAATCAGCCCCAGCATTTT
CDR3aa: CASSLQGHSNQPQHF

d_gene: -
v_gene: TRBV5-4
abundance: -
j_gene: TRBJ2-5
CDR3nt: TGTGCCAGCAGCTCTCGGTCGAGAGAAGAGACCCAGTACTTC
CDR3aa: CASSSRSREETQYF

d_gene: TRBD1
v_gene: TRBV19
abundance: -
j_gene: TRBJ2-5
CDR3nt: TGTGCCGTCTCACGGACAGGGGACCAAGAGACCCAGTACTTC
CDR3aa: CAVSRTGDQETQYF

d_gene: TRBD2
v_gene: TRBV2
abundance: -
j_gene: TRBJ2-1
CDR3nt: TGTGCCACCAAAAGGGGACTAGCGGAGTACAATGAGCAGTTCTTC
CDR3aa: CATKRGLAEYNEQFF